This T cell receptor beta chain was identified during a study of blood T cell repertoires in COVID-19. Study-wide context: The origin of the acute and convalescent COVID-19 samples was the United States, Italy and Spain. Sources were T cells, B-cell-depleted T cells, or PBMCs; the material itself was cDNA or gDNA.

Original handling: Scientists estimated how many nucleated cells there were by amplifying reference gene primers. Sequencing used immunoSEQ multiplex PCR; TCRdb keeps in-frame clones, though not all of them. D and trimming were read from the DNA, whereas the V and J calls and clone size are those reported in that table. The repertoire holds approximately 150,000 clones, with 85% as singletons. The CDR3 loop spans 14 amino acids. The V and J ends lost 4 bases and 4 bases, in that order; junction bases with no gene match: 5. CDR1 is SGHTA, CDR2 FQGNSA, per germline. Sequenced sample: peripheral blood. V usage is TRBV7-2 and J usage is TRBJ1-1; 8 positions match TRBD1. The source of this sequence is a human donor with acute or convalescent COVID-19. The donor label of this sample is uncertain. The CDR3 sequence is CASSWTGSSTEAFF. CDR3 nucleotides: TGTGCCAGCAGCTGGACAGGGTCTTCCACTGAAGCTTTCTTT.